Sequencing of this T cell receptor (beta chain) was carried out in a study of low-dose radiotherapy and immunotherapy resistance in tumors (dated by TCRdb to the early 2020s). Regarding the complete study: In Cohort 1, 0.5 Gy per fraction was delivered every 2 weeks, and a total PTV dose of 6.5 Gy was prescribed. For Cohort 2, the dose was 1 Gy per fraction given every two weeks, adding up to 13 Gy in total across 26 weeks. Nivolumab was administered intravenously as a 240 mg flat dose every two weeks, and ipilimumab was administered intravenously at 1 mg/kg every six weeks. Intravenous cyclophosphamide at 200 mg/m2 was administered every two weeks, one day ahead of each radiation and immunotherapy administration. Starting on cycle 1 day 1, patients took 300 mg of aspirin by mouth once a day for four cycles. No randomization into treatment groups was done for the people taking part in the trial. Eight patients were included in the translational analysis: three from the first dose cohort and the first five from the second dose cohort.

This clonotype was detected ten times or more. The antigen it recognizes is unknown. No clone much larger than this one lies a single base away; base qualities are absent. The time point label, as the study defines it: after trial treatment. What this sample's treatment or condition label stands for: LDRT plus nivolumab, ipilimumab, low-dose cyclophosphamide and aspirin (RACIN trial). The donors came from RACIN, which was a single-arm phase I dose-escalation trial that paired nivolumab and ipilimumab with aspirin, low-dose cyclophosphamide and low-dose radiotherapy. To be eligible, a patient needed to have an advanced solid tumor that was TIL-negative. The instrument given in TCRdb is Illumina HiSeq 2500. First-strand cDNA was synthesized with Superscript III and a set of TRAV- and TRBV-specific primers, covering both TCRalpha and TCRbeta chains. TCRs were amplified for 20 PCR cycles with Phusion, using a constant-region primer paired with the adapter attached to the V primers. Amplification of the isolated mRNA was done with the MessageAmp II aRNA Amplification Kit, which involved a roughly 17-hour in vitro transcription at 37 degrees C. The Dynabeads mRNA DIRECT Purification Kit was used to isolate the mRNA for TCR sequencing. Indexed Illumina adapters were added in a second roughly 25-cycle Phusion PCR, and the resulting products were purified with AMPure XP beads. Per the original workflow: Using custom Perl scripts, TCR sequences encoding the same protein were pooled, out-of-frame sequences were removed, and the abundance of each clonotype was computed. The analysis excluded TCR sequences that were supported by just one read. The metrics used to describe the repertoires included Shannon entropy, Gini index, clonality, richness, and the frequency of TCRs shared between repertoires. TCRdb reworked the public reads: Q25 trimming with fastp, MiXCR clone assembly, productive beta chains retained. Each record represents a unique CDR3 protein, reported with the most common genes and DNA among its rows. TCRdb, not the authors, supplied the V and J calls. Present in this sample are under 75,000 distinct CDR3 sequences, 23% of which were seen just once. Jointly, the top ten make up approximately 6.7% of the sample.

The receptor was isolated from a male donor with prostate cancer. This material consisted of PBMCs, taken after low-dose radiotherapy plus immunotherapy.

The CDR3 region reads CASSLEGSSYEQYF. The nucleotide sequence reads TGCGCCAGCAGCTTGGAAGGCAGCTCCTACGAGCAGTACTTC. The chain couples TRBV5-1 to TRBJ2-7; the D gene is unclear. V sheds 0 bases and J sheds 0 bases, leaving 7 bases between their ends. The germline V gene gives CDR1 as SGHRS and CDR2 as YFSETQ. Including cysteine and phenylalanine, the CDR3 has 14 amino acids. Only the CDR3 DNA stays, 42 bases, in frame from base 1.